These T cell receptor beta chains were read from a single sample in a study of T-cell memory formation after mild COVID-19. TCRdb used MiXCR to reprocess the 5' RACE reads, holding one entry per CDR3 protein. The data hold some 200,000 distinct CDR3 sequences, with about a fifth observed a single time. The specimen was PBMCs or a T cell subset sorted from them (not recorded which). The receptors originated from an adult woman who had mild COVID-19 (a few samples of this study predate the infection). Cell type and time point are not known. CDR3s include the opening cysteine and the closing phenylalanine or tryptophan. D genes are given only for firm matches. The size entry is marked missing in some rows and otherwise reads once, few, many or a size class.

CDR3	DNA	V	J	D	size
CASSLVAGADNEQFF	TGCGCCAGCAGCTTGGTAGCGGGAGCCGACAATGAGCAGTTCTTC	TRBV5-1	TRBJ2-1	TRBD2	-
CSARDPTSGSHPWGDTQYF	TGCAGTGCTAGAGACCCGACTAGCGGGAGCCACCCGTGGGGAGATACGCAGTATTTT	TRBV20-1	TRBJ2-3	TRBD2	few
CASSFDGRDADTQYF	TGTGCCAGCAGCTTCGATGGCAGGGACGCAGATACGCAGTATTTT	TRBV5-6	TRBJ2-3	-	few
CASSPSWGEQFF	TGCGCCAGCAGCCCCTCGTGGGGGGAGCAGTTCTTC	TRBV4-1	TRBJ2-1	-	-
CSARDLGTGNTGELFF	TGCAGTGCTAGAGATCTTGGGACAGGGAACACCGGGGAGCTGTTTTTT	TRBV20-1	TRBJ2-2	TRBD1	few
CASSQELAGHSTDTQYF	TGTGCCAGCAGTCAGGAGCTAGCGGGTCATTCCACAGATACGCAGTATTTT	TRBV6-5	TRBJ2-3	TRBD2	-
CASSVASAVNGVGTEAFF	TGTGCCAGCAGCGTAGCCTCGGCAGTGAATGGGGTAGGAACTGAAGCTTTCTTT	TRBV9	TRBJ1-1	-	-
CASPTGGSTDTQYF	TGTGCCAGCCCGACGGGCGGAAGCACAGATACGCAGTATTTT	TRBV2	TRBJ2-3	-	-
CSARDFARQETQYF	TGCAGTGCTAGAGATTTTGCGCGGCAAGAGACCCAGTACTTC	TRBV20-1	TRBJ2-5	-	once
CASSPRLAQSNQPQHF	TGTGCCAGCTCACCACGTTTGGCCCAGAGCAATCAGCCCCAGCATTTT	TRBV18	TRBJ1-5	-	-
CSARSGQGDYSNQPQHF	TGCAGTGCTAGGTCCGGGCAGGGGGATTATAGCAATCAGCCCCAGCATTTT	TRBV20-1	TRBJ1-5	TRBD1	few
CASSAPGQGREKLFF	TGTGCCAGCAGCGCACCGGGACAGGGAAGGGAAAAACTGTTTTTT	TRBV9	TRBJ1-4	TRBD1	few
CASSLTGGEAFF	TGTGCCAGCAGTTTAACTGGTGGAGAAGCTTTCTTT	TRBV6-2/TRBV6-3	TRBJ1-1	-	-
CASSEETGSNEKLFF	TGCGCCAGCAGCGAAGAGACAGGGTCTAATGAAAAACTGTTTTTT	TRBV5-1	TRBJ1-4	TRBD1	few
CASSPGTSGTEGELFF	TGTGCCAGCAGTCCCGGGACTAGCGGGACCGAGGGGGAGCTGTTTTTT	TRBV12-3/TRBV12-4	TRBJ2-2	TRBD2	many
CASSLWAGGNQPQHF	TGCGCCAGCAGCTTGTGGGCAGGGGGCAATCAGCCCCAGCATTTT	TRBV5-1	TRBJ1-5	-	few
CASGQLSSGANVLTF	TGTGCCAGCGGACAGCTCAGCTCTGGGGCCAACGTCCTGACTTTC	TRBV6-6	TRBJ2-6	-	many
CATSPDLSSYNEQFF	TGTGCCACCAGCCCTGACCTGAGCTCCTACAATGAGCAGTTCTTC	TRBV15	TRBJ2-1	-	-
CASSWPGQGNTEAFF	TGTGCCAGCAGTTGGCCGGGACAGGGGAACACTGAAGCTTTCTTT	TRBV13	TRBJ1-1	TRBD1	few
CASSLGTSGGAGYNEQFF	TGTGCCAGCAGCTTAGGGACTAGCGGGGGGGCCGGATACAATGAGCAGTTCTTC	TRBV7-3	TRBJ2-1	TRBD2	-
CASSPPEDRTYEQYF	TGTGCCAGCAGCCCTCCGGAGGACAGGACCTACGAGCAGTACTTC	TRBV7-3	TRBJ2-7	TRBD1	few
CASSVESRGYEQYF	TGTGCCAGCAGCGTAGAGTCTAGAGGGTACGAGCAGTACTTC	TRBV9	TRBJ2-7	-	-
CASSLGSTGAYNSPLHF	TGTGCCAGCAGCCTCGGCTCAACCGGGGCCTATAATTCACCCCTCCACTTT	TRBV3-1	TRBJ1-6	-	-
CASSRAPGLKETQYF	TGTGCCAGCAGCCGCGCCCCGGGACTAAAAGAGACCCAGTACTTC	TRBV11-2	TRBJ2-5	TRBD2	-
CASSVDRGRANNEQFF	TGTGCCAGCAGCGTAGATCGCGGGAGGGCCAATAATGAGCAGTTCTTC	TRBV9	TRBJ2-1	TRBD2	few
CSAIEGENQPQHF	TGCAGTGCGATCGAGGGGGAAAACCAGCCCCAGCATTTT	TRBV20-1	TRBJ1-5	-	few
CSARDRVSSGYTF	TGCAGTGCTAGAGATCGCGTGAGCTCTGGCTACACCTTC	TRBV20-1	TRBJ1-2	-	few
CSVVGQSYEQYF	TGCAGCGTTGTTGGTCAGTCCTACGAGCAGTACTTC	TRBV29-1	TRBJ2-7	-	few
CASSFTRGEQYF	TGTGCCAGCAGCTTTACTAGAGGCGAGCAGTACTTC	TRBV11-1	TRBJ2-7	-	-
CAISETHGRENEKLFF	TGTGCCATCAGTGAGACTCATGGCAGGGAAAATGAAAAACTGTTTTTT	TRBV10-3	TRBJ1-4	-	few
CASSRGASGASTDTQYF	TGTGCCAGCAGCCGGGGGGCTAGCGGGGCTAGCACAGATACGCAGTATTTT	TRBV5-6	TRBJ2-3	TRBD2	few
CASTPGYAINNSPLHF	TGTGCCAGCACCCCCGGCTACGCAATAAATAATTCACCCCTCCACTTT	TRBV12-3/TRBV12-4	TRBJ1-6	-	once
CASTSLGGTFVQETQYF	TGTGCCAGCACCTCCCTCGGTGGGACATTCGTCCAAGAGACCCAGTACTTC	TRBV7-8	TRBJ2-5	-	-
CASSVGTLGSYEQYF	TGTGCCAGCAGCGTAGGGACCCTAGGATCCTACGAGCAGTACTTC	TRBV9	TRBJ2-7	-	-
CASSSGTGTGDPDGYLFEAFF	TGTGCCAGCAGCTCAGGTACCGGGACAGGGGACCCCGACGGCTACCTTTTTGAAGCTTTCTTT	TRBV5-5	TRBJ1-1	TRBD1	-
CASSLLGGLGETQYF	TGTGCCAGCAGTTTGCTGGGAGGCTTGGGGGAGACCCAGTACTTC	TRBV12-3/TRBV12-4	TRBJ2-5	-	-
CASSLAGGPYEQYF	TGCGCCAGCAGCTTAGCGGGAGGGCCCTACGAGCAGTACTTC	TRBV5-1	TRBJ2-7	TRBD2	many
CASRNSFESYGYTF	TGTGCCAGCAGAAACAGTTTTGAGTCCTATGGCTACACCTTC	TRBV7-2	TRBJ1-2	-	-
CASSYSLSGRISTDTQYF	TGTGCCAGCAGTTACTCCCTTAGCGGGAGAATAAGCACAGATACGCAGTATTTT	TRBV6-5	TRBJ2-3	TRBD2	-
CASSLGGMGHQETQYF	TGTGCCAGCAGCTTGGGAGGGATGGGGCACCAAGAGACCCAGTACTTC	TRBV5-5	TRBJ2-5	-	-
CASSLEYKENTEAFF	TGCGCCAGCAGCTTGGAATACAAAGAGAACACTGAAGCTTTCTTT	TRBV5-1	TRBJ1-1	-	-
CASSFVPGGAGYGYTF	TGTGCCAGCAGTTTTGTCCCAGGGGGCGCCGGCTATGGCTACACCTTC	TRBV27	TRBJ1-2	TRBD1	-
CASSLTGEYEQYF	TGCGCCAGCAGCCTGACCGGGGAGTACGAGCAGTACTTC	TRBV4-1	TRBJ2-7	-	few
CSARGDRGNYGYTF	TGCAGTGCTAGGGGTGACAGGGGGAACTATGGCTACACCTTC	TRBV20-1	TRBJ1-2	TRBD1	-
CASSLAQVAGLDEQYF	TGTGCCAGCAGCTTAGCGCAGGTAGCGGGTCTCGACGAGCAGTACTTC	TRBV7-9	TRBJ2-7	TRBD2	-
CAISESGLEQFF	TGTGCCATCAGTGAGTCTGGACTTGAGCAGTTCTTC	TRBV10-3	TRBJ2-1	-	few
CASSEGGGPNEQFF	TGTGCCAGCAGCGAAGGCGGGGGTCCCAATGAGCAGTTCTTC	TRBV9	TRBJ2-1	TRBD2	few
CASSPLSGVYNEQFF	TGTGCCAGCAGCCCCCTGTCGGGCGTCTACAATGAGCAGTTCTTC	TRBV11-1	TRBJ2-1	-	few
CSARSGNSYEQYF	TGCAGTGCTAGATCAGGGAACTCCTACGAGCAGTACTTC	TRBV20-1	TRBJ2-7	-	-
CASQQGYQETQYF	TGTGCCAGCCAACAGGGCTACCAAGAGACCCAGTACTTC	TRBV12-3/TRBV12-4	TRBJ2-5	-	few
CASSWGWTGGPSEQFF	TGTGCCAGCAGTTGGGGCTGGACGGGAGGCCCTAGTGAGCAGTTCTTC	TRBV6-2/TRBV6-3	TRBJ2-1	TRBD2	-
CASSQATSGRQEQFF	TGTGCCAGCAGCCAAGCAACTAGCGGGAGGCAGGAGCAGTTCTTC	TRBV3-1	TRBJ2-1	TRBD2	few
CASSLARFTSRWFF	TGTGCCAGCAGCTTAGCGCGGTTCACTAGCAGGTGGTTCTTC	TRBV7-2	TRBJ2-1	-	few
CASSQGRWTFPYGYTF	TGTGCCAGCAGCCAAGGACGGTGGACATTTCCCTATGGCTACACCTTC	TRBV4-2	TRBJ1-2	-	-
CASSQDKQYEQYF	TGCGCCAGCAGCCAAGATAAGCAGTATGAGCAGTACTTC	TRBV4-3	TRBJ2-7	-	-
CASNKHWTENTEAFF	TGTGCCAGCAACAAACATTGGACAGAGAACACTGAAGCTTTCTTT	TRBV6-2/TRBV6-3	TRBJ1-1	-	few
CATSREYGGDLAKNIQYF	TGTGCCACCAGCAGAGAATACGGGGGAGACCTGGCCAAAAACATTCAGTACTTC	TRBV15	TRBJ2-4	-	-
CASSLMGGGGGETQYF	TGTGCCAGCAGTTTGATGGGCGGGGGGGGAGGAGAGACCCAGTACTTC	TRBV12-3/TRBV12-4	TRBJ2-5	TRBD2	-
CASSHGGYEQYF	TGCGCCAGCAGCCATGGGGGGTACGAGCAGTACTTC	TRBV4-1	TRBJ2-7	-	-
CASSLLSGSTETQYF	TGTGCCAGCAGCCTCCTGAGCGGGAGCACGGAGACCCAGTACTTC	TRBV27	TRBJ2-5	TRBD2	few